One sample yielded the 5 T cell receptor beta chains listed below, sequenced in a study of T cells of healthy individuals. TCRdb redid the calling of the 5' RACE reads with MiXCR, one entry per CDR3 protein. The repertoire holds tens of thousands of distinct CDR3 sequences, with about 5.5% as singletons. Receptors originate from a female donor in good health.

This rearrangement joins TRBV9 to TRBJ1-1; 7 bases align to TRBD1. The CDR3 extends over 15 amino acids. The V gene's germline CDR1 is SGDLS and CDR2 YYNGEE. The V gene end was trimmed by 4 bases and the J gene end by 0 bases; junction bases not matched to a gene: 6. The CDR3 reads CASSTTGELNTEAFF. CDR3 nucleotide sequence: TGTGCCAGCAGCACAACAGGGGAACTGAACACTGAAGCTTTCTTT.

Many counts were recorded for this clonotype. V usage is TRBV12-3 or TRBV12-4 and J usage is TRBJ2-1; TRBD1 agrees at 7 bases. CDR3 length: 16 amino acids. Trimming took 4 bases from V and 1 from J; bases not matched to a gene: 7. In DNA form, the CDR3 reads TGTGCCAGCAGTTCCTCCAGGGGGTTATCCTACAATGAGCAGTTCTTC. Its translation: CASSSSRGLSYNEQFF.

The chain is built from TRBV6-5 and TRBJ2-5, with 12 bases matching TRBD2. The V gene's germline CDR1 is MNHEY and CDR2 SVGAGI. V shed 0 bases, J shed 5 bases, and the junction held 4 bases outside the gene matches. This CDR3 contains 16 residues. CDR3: CASSYSGTSGLETQYF. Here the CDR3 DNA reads TGTGCCAGCAGTTACTCGGGGACTAGCGGGTTGGAGACCCAGTACTTC.

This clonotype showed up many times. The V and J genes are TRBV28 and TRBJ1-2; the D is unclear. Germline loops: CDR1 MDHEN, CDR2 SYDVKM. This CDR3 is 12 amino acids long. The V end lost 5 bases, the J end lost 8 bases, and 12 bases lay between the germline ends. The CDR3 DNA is TGTGCCAGCAGTCTCGACCGGCAAGGCTACACCTTC. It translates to CASSLDRQGYTF.

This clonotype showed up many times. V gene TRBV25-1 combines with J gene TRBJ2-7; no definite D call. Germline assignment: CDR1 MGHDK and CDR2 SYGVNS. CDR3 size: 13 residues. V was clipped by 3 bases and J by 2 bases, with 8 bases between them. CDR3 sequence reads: CASSEAWTYEQYF. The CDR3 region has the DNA TGTGCCAGCAGTGAGGCATGGACCTACGAGCAGTACTTC.